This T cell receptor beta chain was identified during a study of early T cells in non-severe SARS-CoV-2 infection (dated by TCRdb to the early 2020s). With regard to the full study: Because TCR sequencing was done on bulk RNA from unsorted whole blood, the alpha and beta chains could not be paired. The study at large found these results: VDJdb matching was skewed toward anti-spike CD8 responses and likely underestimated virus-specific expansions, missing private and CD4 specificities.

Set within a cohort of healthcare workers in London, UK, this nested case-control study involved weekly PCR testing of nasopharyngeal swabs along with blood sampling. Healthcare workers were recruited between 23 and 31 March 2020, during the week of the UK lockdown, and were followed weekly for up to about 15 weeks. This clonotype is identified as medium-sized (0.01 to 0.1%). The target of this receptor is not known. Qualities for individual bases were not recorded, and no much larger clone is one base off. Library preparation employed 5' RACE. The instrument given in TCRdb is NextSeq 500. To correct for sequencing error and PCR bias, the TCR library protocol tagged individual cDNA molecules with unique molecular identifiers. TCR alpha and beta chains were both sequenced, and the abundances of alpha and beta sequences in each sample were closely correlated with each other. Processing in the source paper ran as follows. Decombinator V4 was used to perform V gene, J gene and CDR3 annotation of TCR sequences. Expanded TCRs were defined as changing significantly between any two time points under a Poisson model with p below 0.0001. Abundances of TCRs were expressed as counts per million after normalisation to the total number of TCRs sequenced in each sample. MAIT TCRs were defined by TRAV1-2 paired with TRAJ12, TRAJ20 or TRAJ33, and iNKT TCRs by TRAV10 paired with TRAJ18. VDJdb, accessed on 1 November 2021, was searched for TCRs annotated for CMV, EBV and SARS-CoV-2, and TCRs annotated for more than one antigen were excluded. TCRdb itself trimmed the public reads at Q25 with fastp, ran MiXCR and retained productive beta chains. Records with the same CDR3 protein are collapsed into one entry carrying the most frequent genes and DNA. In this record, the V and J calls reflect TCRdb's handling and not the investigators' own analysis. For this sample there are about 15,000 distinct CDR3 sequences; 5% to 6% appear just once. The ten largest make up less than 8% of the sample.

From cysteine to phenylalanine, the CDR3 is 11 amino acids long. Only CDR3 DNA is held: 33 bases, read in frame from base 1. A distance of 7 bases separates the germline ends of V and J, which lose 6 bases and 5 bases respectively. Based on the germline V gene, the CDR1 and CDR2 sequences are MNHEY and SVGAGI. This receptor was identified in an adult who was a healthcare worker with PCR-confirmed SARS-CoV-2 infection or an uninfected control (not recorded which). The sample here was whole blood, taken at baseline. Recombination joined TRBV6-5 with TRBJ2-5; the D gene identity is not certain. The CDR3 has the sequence CASRQLETQYF. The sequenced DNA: TGTGCCAGCAGACAGCTGGAGACCCAGTACTTC.